This T cell receptor (beta chain) was identified in a study of blood T cell repertoires in COVID-19. Study-level background: Researchers got acute and convalescent COVID-19 samples from the United States, Italy and Spain. T cells, B-cell-depleted T cells, or PBMCs provided the cDNA or gDNA that served as material.

V dropped 2 bases and J dropped 0 bases, with 13 bases sitting between them. CDR3 size: 16 residues. Germline V gives CDR1 LNHNV, CDR2 YYDKDF (reference sequence). Per the authors' pipeline: Reference gene primer amplification gave estimated nucleated cell counts. Clones were sequenced by immunoSEQ multiplex PCR, and TCRdb holds only the in-frame ones, with some missing. Clonal size and the V and J genes are those of that table, whereas D and trimming came from the DNA. The sample holds 150,000 or so clones, 75% to 90% seen once. Material for sequencing was peripheral blood. The rearrangement uses TRBV15 and TRBJ1-2, with D maybe TRBD1 (5 bases). The receptor was derived from a woman aged 40 to 50 with acute or convalescent COVID-19. The CDR3 sequence is CATSRPATGANYGYTF. The DNA of the CDR3 is TGTGCCACCAGCAGACCCGCTACAGGCGCTAACTATGGCTACACCTTC.